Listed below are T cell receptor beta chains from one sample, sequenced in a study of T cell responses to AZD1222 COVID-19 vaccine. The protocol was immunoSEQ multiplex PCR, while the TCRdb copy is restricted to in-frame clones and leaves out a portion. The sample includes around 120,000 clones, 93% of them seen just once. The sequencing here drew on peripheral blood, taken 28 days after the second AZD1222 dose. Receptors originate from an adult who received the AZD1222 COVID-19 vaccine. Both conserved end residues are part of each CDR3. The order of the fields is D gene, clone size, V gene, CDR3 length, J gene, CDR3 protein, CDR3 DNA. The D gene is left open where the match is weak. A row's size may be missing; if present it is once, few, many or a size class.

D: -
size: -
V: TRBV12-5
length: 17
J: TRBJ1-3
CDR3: CASGQRTAALSGNTIYF
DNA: TGTGCTAGTGGTCAACGGACAGCCGCTCTCTCTGGAAACACCATATATTTT

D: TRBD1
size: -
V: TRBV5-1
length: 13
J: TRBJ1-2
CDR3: CASSLGQGDGYTF
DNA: TGCGCCAGCAGCTTGGGACAGGGAGACGGCTACACCTTC

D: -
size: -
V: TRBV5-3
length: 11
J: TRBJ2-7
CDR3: CASGGDGEQYF
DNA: TGTGCCTCGGGTGGGGATGGCGAGCAGTACTTC

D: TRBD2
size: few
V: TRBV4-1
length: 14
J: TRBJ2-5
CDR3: CASSPPGRAETQYF
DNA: TGCGCCAGCAGCCCCCCCGGGAGGGCAGAGACCCAGTACTTC

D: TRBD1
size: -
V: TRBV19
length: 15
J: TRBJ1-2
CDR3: CASSIDRGPLIGYTF
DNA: TGTGCCAGTAGTATCGATAGGGGGCCGTTGATTGGCTACACCTTC

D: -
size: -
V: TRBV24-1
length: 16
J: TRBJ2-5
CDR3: CATSGGQGEGQETQYF
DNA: TGTGCCACCAGTGGGGGGCAAGGAGAGGGGCAAGAGACCCAGTACTTC

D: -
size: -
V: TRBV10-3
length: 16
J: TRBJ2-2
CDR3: CAISEGGSALDGELFF
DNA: TGTGCCATCAGTGAGGGGGGGTCCGCACTAGACGGGGAGCTGTTTTTT

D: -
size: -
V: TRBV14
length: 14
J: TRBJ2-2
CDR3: CASSQEIGVGELFF
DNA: TGTGCCAGCAGCCAGGAGATAGGGGTCGGGGAGCTGTTTTTT

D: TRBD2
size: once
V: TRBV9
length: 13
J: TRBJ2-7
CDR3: CASSPRGVYEQYF
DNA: TGTGCCAGCAGCCCACGGGGGGTCTACGAGCAGTACTTC

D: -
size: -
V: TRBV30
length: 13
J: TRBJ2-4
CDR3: CAWAPDGENIQYF
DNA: TGTGCCTGGGCTCCTGACGGGGAAAACATTCAGTACTTC

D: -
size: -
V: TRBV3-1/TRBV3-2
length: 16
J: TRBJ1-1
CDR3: CASSQPGLGRGTEAFF
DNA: TGTGCCAGCAGCCAGCCCGGGTTAGGGAGAGGCACTGAAGCTTTCTTT

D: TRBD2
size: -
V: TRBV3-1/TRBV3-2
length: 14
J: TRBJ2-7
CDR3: CASSQARGAYEQYF
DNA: TGTGCCAGCAGCCAAGCGCGGGGGGCCTACGAGCAGTACTTC

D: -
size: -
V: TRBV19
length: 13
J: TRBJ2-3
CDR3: CASSILGTDTQYF
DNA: TGTGCCAGTAGTATTTTGGGCACAGATACGCAGTATTTT

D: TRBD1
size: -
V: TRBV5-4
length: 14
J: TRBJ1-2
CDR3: CASSQTGTGGGYTF
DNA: TGTGCCAGCAGCCAAACCGGGACAGGCGGAGGCTACACCTTC

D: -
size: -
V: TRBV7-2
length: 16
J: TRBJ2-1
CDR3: CASSLEGGADSNEQFF
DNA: TGTGCCAGCAGCTTAGAGGGGGGGGCGGATAGCAATGAGCAGTTCTTC

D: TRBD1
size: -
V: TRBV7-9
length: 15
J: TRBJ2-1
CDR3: CASSFGTGGGHEQFF
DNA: TGTGCCAGCAGCTTTGGGACAGGGGGCGGGCATGAGCAGTTCTTC

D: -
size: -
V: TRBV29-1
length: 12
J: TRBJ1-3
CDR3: CSVADMGNTIYF
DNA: TGCAGCGTCGCTGATATGGGGAACACCATATATTTT

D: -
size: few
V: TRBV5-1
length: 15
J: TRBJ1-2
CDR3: CASSLVGTDGGGYTF
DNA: TGCGCCAGCAGCTTGGTCGGGACGGACGGTGGGGGCTACACCTTC

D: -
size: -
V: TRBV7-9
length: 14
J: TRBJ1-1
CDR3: CASSFGTKNTEAFF
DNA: TGTGCCAGCAGCTTTGGGACTAAGAACACTGAAGCTTTCTTT

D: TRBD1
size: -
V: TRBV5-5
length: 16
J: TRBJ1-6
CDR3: CASSLGTGQGGSPLHF
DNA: TGTGCCAGCAGCTTGGGGACAGGACAGGGGGGTTCACCCCTCCACTTT

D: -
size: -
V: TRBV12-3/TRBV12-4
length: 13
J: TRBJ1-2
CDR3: CASSLMGAYGYTF
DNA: TGTGCCAGCAGTTTAATGGGGGCGTATGGCTACACCTTC

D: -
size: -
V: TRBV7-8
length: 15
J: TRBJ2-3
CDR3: CASSPSRGWGDTQYF
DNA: TGTGCCAGCAGCCCCTCCCGGGGGTGGGGAGATACGCAGTATTTT

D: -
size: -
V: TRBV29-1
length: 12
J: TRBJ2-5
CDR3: CSVGRGQETQYF
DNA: TGCAGCGTTGGTAGGGGCCAAGAGACCCAGTACTTC

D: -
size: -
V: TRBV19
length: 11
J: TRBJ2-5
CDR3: CATELGETQYF
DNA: TGTGCCACTGAGCTGGGGGAGACCCAGTACTTC

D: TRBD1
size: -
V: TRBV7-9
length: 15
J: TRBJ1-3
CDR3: CASSLQGVSGNTIYF
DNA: TGTGCCAGCAGCTTACAGGGGGTCTCTGGAAACACCATATATTTT

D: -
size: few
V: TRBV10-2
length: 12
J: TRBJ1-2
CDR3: CASRQGPLGYTF
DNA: TGCGCCAGCAGACAGGGACCCTTGGGCTACACCTTC

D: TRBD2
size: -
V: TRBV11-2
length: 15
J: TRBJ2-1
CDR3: CASSLGERGVGEQFF
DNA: TGTGCCAGCAGCTTAGGGGAGCGGGGGGTAGGTGAGCAGTTCTTC

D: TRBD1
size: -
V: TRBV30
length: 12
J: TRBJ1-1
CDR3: CAWRRGTGEAFF
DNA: TGTGCCTGGAGAAGAGGGACAGGGGAAGCTTTCTTT

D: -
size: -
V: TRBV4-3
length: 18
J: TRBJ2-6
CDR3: CASSQASGAGLGANVLTF
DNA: TGCGCCAGCAGCCAAGCCTCTGGGGCGGGGCTAGGGGCCAACGTCCTGACTTTC

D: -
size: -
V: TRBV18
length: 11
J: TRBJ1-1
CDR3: CASSEPTGAFF
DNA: TGTGCCAGCTCAGAACCAACAGGCGCTTTCTTT

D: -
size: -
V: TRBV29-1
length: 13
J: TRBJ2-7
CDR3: CSVGRESPYEQYF
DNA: TGCAGCGTTGGTAGGGAATCCCCCTACGAGCAGTACTTC

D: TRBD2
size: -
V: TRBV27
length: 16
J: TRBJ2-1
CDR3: CASSRGTSGVYNEQFF
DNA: TGTGCCAGCAGCCGCGGGACTAGCGGGGTCTACAATGAGCAGTTCTTC

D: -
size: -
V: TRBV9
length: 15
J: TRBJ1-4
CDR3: CASSITGLANEKLFF
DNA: TGTGCCAGCAGCATAACAGGGTTGGCTAATGAAAAACTGTTTTTT

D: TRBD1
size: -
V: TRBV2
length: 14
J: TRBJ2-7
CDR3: CASRAGTGVYEQYF
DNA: TGTGCCAGCAGAGCCGGGACAGGGGTCTACGAGCAGTACTTC

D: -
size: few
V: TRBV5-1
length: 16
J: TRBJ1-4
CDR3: CASSGRRGADNEKLFF
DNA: TGCGCCAGCAGCGGACGGAGAGGAGCTGATAATGAAAAACTGTTTTTT

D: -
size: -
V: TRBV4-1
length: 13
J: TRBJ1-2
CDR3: CASSHSRVDGYTF
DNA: TGCGCCAGCAGCCACTCGAGGGTGGATGGCTACACCTTC

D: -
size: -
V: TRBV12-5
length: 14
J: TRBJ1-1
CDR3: CASTVARVRTEAFF
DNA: TGTGCTAGTACGGTAGCCAGGGTGAGAACTGAAGCTTTCTTT

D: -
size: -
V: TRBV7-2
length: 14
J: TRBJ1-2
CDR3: CASSLGNVNYGYTF
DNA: TGTGCCAGCAGCTTAGGGAACGTAAACTATGGCTACACCTTC

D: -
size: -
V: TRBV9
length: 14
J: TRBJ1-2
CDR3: CASSPRDRNYGYTF
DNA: TGTGCCAGCAGCCCCCGAGACAGGAACTATGGCTACACCTTC

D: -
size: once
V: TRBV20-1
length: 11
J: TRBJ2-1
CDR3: CSASLNNEQFF
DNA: TGCAGTGCTAGCCTTAACAATGAGCAGTTCTTC

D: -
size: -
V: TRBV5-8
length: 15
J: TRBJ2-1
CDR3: CASSSGLATYNEQFF
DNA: TGTGCCAGCAGCTCGGGACTGGCTACCTACAATGAGCAGTTCTTC

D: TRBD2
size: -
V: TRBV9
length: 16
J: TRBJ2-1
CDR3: CASSSRGTSGYNEQFF
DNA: TGTGCCAGCAGCTCCCGTGGGACTAGCGGCTACAATGAGCAGTTCTTC

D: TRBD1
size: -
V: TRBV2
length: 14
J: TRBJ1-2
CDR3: CASSEVTGDYGYTF
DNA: TGTGCCAGCAGTGAAGTTACAGGGGACTATGGCTACACCTTC

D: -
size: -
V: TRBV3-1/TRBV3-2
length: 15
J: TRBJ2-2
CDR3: CASSQDGQNTGELFF
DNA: TGTGCCAGCAGCCAAGATGGACAGAACACCGGGGAGCTGTTTTTT

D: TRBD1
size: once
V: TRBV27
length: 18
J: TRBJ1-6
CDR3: CASSDHTGAPSYNSPLHF
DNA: TGTGCCAGCAGTGACCATACAGGGGCCCCCTCCTATAATTCACCCCTCCACTTT

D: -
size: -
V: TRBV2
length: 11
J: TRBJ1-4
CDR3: CASTTREKLFF
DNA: TGTGCCAGCACGACTCGTGAAAAACTGTTTTTT

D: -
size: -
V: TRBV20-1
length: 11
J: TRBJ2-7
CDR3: CSASLAYEQYF
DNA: TGCAGTGCTAGCCTAGCCTACGAGCAGTACTTC

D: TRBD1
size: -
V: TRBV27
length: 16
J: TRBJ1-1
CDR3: CASRAGTGTSNTEAFF
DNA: TGTGCCAGCAGAGCTGGGACAGGGACCTCGAACACTGAAGCTTTCTTT

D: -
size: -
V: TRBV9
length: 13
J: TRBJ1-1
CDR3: CASTGQLNTEAFF
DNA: TGTGCCAGTACCGGACAGTTGAACACTGAAGCTTTCTTT

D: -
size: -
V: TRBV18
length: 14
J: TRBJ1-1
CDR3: CASSLQGGDTEAFF
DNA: TGTGCCAGCTCACTCCAGGGAGGGGACACTGAAGCTTTCTTT

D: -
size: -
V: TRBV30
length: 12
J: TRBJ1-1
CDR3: CAWSVGNTEAFF
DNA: TGTGCCTGGAGTGTAGGGAACACTGAAGCTTTCTTT

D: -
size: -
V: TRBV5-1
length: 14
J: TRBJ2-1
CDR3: CASSFGGIYNEQFF
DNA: TGCGCCAGCAGCTTCGGCGGAATCTACAATGAGCAGTTCTTC

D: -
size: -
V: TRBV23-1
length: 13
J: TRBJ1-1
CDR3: CARRRGPQREAFF
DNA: TGCGCCAGGAGAAGGGGACCCCAGCGGGAAGCTTTCTTT